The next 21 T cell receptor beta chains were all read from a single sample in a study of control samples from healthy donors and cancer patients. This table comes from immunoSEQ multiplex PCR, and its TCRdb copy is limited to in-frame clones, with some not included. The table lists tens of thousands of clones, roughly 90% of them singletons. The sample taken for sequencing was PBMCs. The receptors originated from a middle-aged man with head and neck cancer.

The CDR3 sequence: CASSSQGSSGNTIYF. The CDR3 region has the DNA TGTGCCAGCAGCTCGCAGGGGAGCTCTGGAAACACCATATATTTT. The rearrangement joins TRBV11-2 to TRBJ1-3; tentative D call: TRBD1 (6 bases). Trimming took off 4 bases at V and 0 bases at J, with 10 bases between the two ends. The CDR3 has 15 amino acids. Looked up from germline, CDR1 is SGHAT and CDR2 is FQNNGV.

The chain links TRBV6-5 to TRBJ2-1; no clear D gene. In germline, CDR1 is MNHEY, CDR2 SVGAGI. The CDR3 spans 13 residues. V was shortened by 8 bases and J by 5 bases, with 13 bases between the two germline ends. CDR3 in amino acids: CASGSNEDNEQFF. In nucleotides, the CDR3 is TGTGCCAGCGGATCGAACGAGGACAATGAGCAGTTCTTC.

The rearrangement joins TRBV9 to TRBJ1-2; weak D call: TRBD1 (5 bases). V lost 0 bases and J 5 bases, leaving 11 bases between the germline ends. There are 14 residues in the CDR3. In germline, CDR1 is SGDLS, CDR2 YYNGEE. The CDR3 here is CASSVARAEYGYTF. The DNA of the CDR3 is TGTGCCAGCAGCGTAGCCAGGGCTGAGTATGGCTACACCTTC.

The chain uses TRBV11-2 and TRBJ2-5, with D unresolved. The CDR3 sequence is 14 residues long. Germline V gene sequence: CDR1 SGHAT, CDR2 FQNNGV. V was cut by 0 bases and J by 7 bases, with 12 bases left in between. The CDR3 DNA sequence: TGTGCCAGCAGCTTAGAGGGGTCCGGGTGGACCCAGTACTTC. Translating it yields CASSLEGSGWTQYF. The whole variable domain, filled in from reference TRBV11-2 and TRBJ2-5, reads EAGVAQSPRYKIIEKRQSVAFWCNPISGHATLYWYQQILGQGPKLLIQFQNNGVVDDSQLPKDRFSAERLKGVDSTLKIQPAKLEDSAVYLCASSLEGSGWTQYFGPGTRLLVL.

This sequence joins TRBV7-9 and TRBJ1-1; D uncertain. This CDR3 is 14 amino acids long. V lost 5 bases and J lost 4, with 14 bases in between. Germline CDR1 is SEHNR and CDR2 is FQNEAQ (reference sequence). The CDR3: CASSQPPGITEAFF. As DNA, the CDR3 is TGTGCCAGCAGCCAACCACCGGGGATCACTGAAGCTTTCTTT.

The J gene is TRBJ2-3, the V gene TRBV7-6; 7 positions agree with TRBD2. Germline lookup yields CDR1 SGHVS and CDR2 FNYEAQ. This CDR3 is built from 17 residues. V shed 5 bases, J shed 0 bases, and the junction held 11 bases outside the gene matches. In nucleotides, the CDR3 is TGTGCCAGCAGCCGATTGGACGGGGGGAGAAGCACAGATACGCAGTATTTT. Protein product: CASSRLDGGRSTDTQYF.

The CDR3 reads CSVEVAGGGETQYF. The DNA of the CDR3 is TGCAGCGTTGAAGTAGCGGGAGGAGGAGAGACCCAGTACTTC. The chain links TRBV29-1 to TRBJ2-5; 10 positions match TRBD2. Per the germline V gene, CDR1 is SQVTM and CDR2 is ANQGSEA. The V and J ends lost 1 base and 4 bases, in that order; junction bases with no gene match: 3. The CDR3 loop spans 14 amino acids.

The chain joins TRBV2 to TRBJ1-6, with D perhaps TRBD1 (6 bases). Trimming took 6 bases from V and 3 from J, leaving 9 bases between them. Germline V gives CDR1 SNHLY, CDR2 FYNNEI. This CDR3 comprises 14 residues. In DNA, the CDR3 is TGTGCCAGCAGACAGGGTCTCTATAATTCACCCCTCCACTTT. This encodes CASRQGLYNSPLHF.

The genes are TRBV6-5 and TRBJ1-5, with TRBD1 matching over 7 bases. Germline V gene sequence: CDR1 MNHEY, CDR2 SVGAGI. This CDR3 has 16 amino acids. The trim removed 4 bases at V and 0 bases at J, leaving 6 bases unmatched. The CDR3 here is CASSFGQASSNQPQHF. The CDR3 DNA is TGTGCCAGCAGTTTTGGACAGGCCAGTAGCAATCAGCCCCAGCATTTT.

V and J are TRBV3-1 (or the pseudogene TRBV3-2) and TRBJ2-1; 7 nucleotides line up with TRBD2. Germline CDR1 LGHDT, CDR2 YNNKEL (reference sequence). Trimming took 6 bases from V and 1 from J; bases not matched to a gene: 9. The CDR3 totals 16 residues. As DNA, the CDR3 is TGTGCCAGCAGGGATGAACGCGGGGGATCCTACAATGAGCAGTTCTTC. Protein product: CASRDERGGSYNEQFF.

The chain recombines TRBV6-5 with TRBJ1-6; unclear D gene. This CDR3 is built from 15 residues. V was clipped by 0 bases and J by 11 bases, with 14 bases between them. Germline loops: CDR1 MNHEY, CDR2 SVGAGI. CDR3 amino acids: CASSYSSTVATPLHF. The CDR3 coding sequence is TGTGCCAGCAGTTACTCGAGTACGGTTGCGACACCCCTCCACTTT.

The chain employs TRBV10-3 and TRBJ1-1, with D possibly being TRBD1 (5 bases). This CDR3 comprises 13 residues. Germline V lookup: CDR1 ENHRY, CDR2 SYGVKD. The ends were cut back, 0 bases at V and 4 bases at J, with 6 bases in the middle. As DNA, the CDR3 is TGTGCCATCAGTGAGTCGGGGGTCACTGAAGCTTTCTTT. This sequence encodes CAISESGVTEAFF.

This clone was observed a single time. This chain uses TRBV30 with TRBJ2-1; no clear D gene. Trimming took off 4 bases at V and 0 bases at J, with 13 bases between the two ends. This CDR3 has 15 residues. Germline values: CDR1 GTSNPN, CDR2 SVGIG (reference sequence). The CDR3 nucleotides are TGTGCCTGGAAGGTCGATAGGTCCTCCTACAATGAGCAGTTCTTC. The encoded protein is CAWKVDRSSYNEQFF.

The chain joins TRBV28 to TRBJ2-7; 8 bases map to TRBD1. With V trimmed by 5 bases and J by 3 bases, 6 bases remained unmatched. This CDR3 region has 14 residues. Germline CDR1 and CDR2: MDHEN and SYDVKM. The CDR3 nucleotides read TGTGCCAGCAGTACCGGGACAGGAGGCTACGAGCAGTACTTC. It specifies CASSTGTGGYEQYF. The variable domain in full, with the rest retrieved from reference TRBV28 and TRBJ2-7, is DVKVTQSSRYLVKRTGEKVFLECVQDMDHENMFWYRQDPGLGLRLIYFSYDVKMKEKGDIPEGYSVSREKKERFSLILESASTNQTSMYLCASSTGTGGYEQYFGPGTRLTVT.

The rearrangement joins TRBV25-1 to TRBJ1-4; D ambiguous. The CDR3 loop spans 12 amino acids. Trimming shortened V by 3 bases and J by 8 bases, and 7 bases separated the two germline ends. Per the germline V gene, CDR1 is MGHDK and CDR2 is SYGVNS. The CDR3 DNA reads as TGTGCCAGCAGTGACCTGGGAGAAAAACTGTTTTTT. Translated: CASSDLGEKLFF.

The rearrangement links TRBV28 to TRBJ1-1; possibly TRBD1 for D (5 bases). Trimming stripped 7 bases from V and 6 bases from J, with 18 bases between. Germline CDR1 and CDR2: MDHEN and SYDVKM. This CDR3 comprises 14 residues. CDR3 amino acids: CASIRSGGKAEAFF. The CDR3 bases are TGTGCCAGCATCCGATCCGGGGGGAAGGCTGAAGCTTTCTTT.

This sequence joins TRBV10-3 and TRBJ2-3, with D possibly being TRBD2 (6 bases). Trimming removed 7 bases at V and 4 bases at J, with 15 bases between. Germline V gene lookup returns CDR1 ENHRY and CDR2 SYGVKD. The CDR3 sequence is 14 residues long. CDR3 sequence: CAITASEAADTQYF. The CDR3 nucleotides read TGTGCCATCACGGCTAGCGAGGCTGCAGATACGCAGTATTTT.

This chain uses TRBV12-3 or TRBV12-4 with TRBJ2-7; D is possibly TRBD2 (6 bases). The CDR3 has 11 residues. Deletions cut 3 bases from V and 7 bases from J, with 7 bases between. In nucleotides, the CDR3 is TGTGCCAGCAGTTTTGGGACTGAGCAGTACTTC. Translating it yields CASSFGTEQYF.

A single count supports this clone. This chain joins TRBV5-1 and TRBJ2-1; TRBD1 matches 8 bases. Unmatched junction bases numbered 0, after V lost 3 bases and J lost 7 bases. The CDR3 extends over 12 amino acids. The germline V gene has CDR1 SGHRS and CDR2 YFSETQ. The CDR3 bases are TGCGCCAGCAGCTGGGACAGGAATGAGCAGTTCTTC. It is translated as CASSWDRNEQFF.

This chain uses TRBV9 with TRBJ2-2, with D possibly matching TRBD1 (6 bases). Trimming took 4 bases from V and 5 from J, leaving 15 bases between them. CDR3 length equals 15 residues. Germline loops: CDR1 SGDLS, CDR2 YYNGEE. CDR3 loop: CASSTQGRQTGELFF. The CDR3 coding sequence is TGTGCCAGCAGCACACAGGGTCGGCAAACCGGGGAGCTGTTTTTT.

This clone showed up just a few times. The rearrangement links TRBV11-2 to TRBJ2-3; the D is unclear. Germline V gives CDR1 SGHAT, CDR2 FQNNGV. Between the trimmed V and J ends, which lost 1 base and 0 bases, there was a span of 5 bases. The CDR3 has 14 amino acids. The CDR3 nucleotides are TGTGCCAGCAGCTTAGGTAGGAGCACAGATACGCAGTATTTT. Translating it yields CASSLGRSTDTQYF.